One sample yielded the 14 T cell receptor beta chains listed below, sequenced in a study of vaccination effects on CD4 cells after COVID-19. Antigen specificity for these receptors is unknown. TCRdb's copy holds only in-frame clones and misses some; the assay was immunoSEQ multiplex PCR. The repertoire holds approximately 30,000 clones, approximately 60% seen once, with approximately 10% in the top ten. Cells that had been cultured for about 10 days were the source of isolated CD4+ T cells. This material consisted of CD4+ T cells from PBMCs cultured without peptide, taken before COVID-19 vaccination. Source of these receptors: a human donor who received a COVID-19 vaccine.

This clone was seen only a few times. The chain couples TRBV5-1 to TRBJ1-1, with D unclear. The germline CDR1 and CDR2 sequences are SGHRS and YFSETQ. There are 14 residues in the CDR3. Deletions cut 2 bases from V and 3 bases from J, with 11 bases between. CDR3 sequence reads: CASSLLQSHTEAFF. Here the CDR3 DNA reads TGCGCCAGCAGCTTATTACAGTCTCACACTGAAGCTTTCTTT.

J is TRBJ1-4 and V is TRBV18; D not resolved. The CDR3 consists of 13 residues. Germline V gene lookup returns CDR1 KGHSH and CDR2 LQKENI. The V and J ends lost 2 bases and 8 bases respectively, with 9 bases between them. The CDR3 DNA reads TGTGCCAGCTCACCAGGCAATCTAGAAAAACTGTTTTTT. The encoded protein is CASSPGNLEKLFF.

V is TRBV7-8 and J is TRBJ2-1; the D is unclear. Germline lookup yields CDR1 SGHVS and CDR2 FQNEAQ. The CDR3 consists of 13 residues. Trimming cost V 4 bases and J 12 bases, with 16 bases left between them. The CDR3 region has the DNA TGTGCCAGCAGCTACCCCGCAAGTTTTGGGCAGTTCTTC. It encodes CASSYPASFGQFF.

The rearrangement uses TRBV7-9 and TRBJ2-7, with D unclear. Germline CDR1 SEHNR, CDR2 FQNEAQ (reference sequence). V dropped 2 bases and J dropped 5 bases, with 28 bases sitting between them. This CDR3 region has 19 residues. The CDR3 region is CASSLYVPRSGRSIDEQYF. CDR3 DNA: TGTGCCAGCAGCTTATATGTCCCTAGGTCAGGACGTTCTATCGACGAGCAGTACTTC.

This clone was counted a few times. This chain links TRBV7-9 with TRBJ2-7; weak D call: TRBD1 (5 bases). Per the germline V gene, CDR1 is SEHNR and CDR2 is FQNEAQ (reference sequence). The CDR3 is made up of 15 amino acids. Between the trimmed V and J ends, which lost 5 bases and 0 bases, there was a span of 14 bases. CDR3 coding DNA: TGTGCCAGCAGCAAGATCGCAGGGCTCTCCTACGAGCAGTACTTC. This codes for CASSKIAGLSYEQYF.

V is TRBV27 and J is TRBJ1-2; perhaps TRBD1 as D (5 bases). The CDR3 extends over 14 amino acids. Germline CDR1 MNHEY, CDR2 SMNVEV (reference sequence). Trimming removed 4 bases at V and 2 bases at J, with 11 bases between. DNA of the CDR3: TGTGCCAGCAGTTCAACGGGACCGAACTATGGCTACACCTTC. It is translated as CASSSTGPNYGYTF.

This chain connects TRBV7-2 to TRBJ1-2, with TRBD1 identical over 7 bases. Germline CDR1 and CDR2: SGHTA and FQGNSA. V was pared by 5 bases and J by 0 bases, with 3 bases of the junction left unmatched. The length of the CDR3 is 14 residues. CDR3 region: CASSPDRANYGYTF. In nucleotides, the CDR3 is TGTGCCAGCAGCCCCGACAGGGCTAACTATGGCTACACCTTC.

The chain uses TRBV4-1 and TRBJ2-2, with D possibly being TRBD1 or TRBD2 (5 bases each). V gave up 4 bases and J gave up 0 bases, with 12 bases separating them. The CDR3 is 16 residues long. CDR1 and CDR2 (germline): MGHRA, YSYEKL. CDR3 coding DNA: TGCGCCAGCAGCCCGGGGACGATTACGAACACCGGGGAGCTGTTTTTT. As protein: CASSPGTITNTGELFF.

The chain combines TRBV6-5 with TRBJ1-5, with D possibly matching TRBD1 (5 bases). Between the trimmed V and J ends, which lost 2 bases and 7 bases, there was a span of 15 bases. This CDR3 is built from 15 residues. Germline V gene sequence: CDR1 MNHEY, CDR2 SVGAGI. The CDR3 DNA is TGTGCCAGCAGTTACCGGCCAAACGGGGACCAGCCCCAGCATTTT. Translated, it gives CASSYRPNGDQPQHF.

The V and J genes are TRBV19 and TRBJ2-5, with 7 positions matching TRBD2. The CDR3 length is 13 residues. Per germline, CDR1 LNHDA and CDR2 SQIVND (reference sequence). J was trimmed by 2 bases and V by 5 bases; bases with no gene match: 2. CDR3 sequence reads: CASSLGGQETQYF. The CDR3 DNA reads as TGTGCCAGTAGTCTCGGGGGGCAAGAGACCCAGTACTTC.

The chain links TRBV4-1 to TRBJ1-2, with TRBD1 identical over 7 bases. The germline V gene has CDR1 MGHRA and CDR2 YSYEKL. Trimming took 0 bases from V and 1 from J; bases not matched to a gene: 8. CDR3 length: 17 amino acids. CDR3 nucleotide sequence: TGCGCCAGCAGCCAAGATAGCTCGGGGACAGATAACTATGGCTACACCTTC. Translating it yields CASSQDSSGTDNYGYTF.

This rearrangement joins TRBV27 to TRBJ1-2; 7 nucleotides align to TRBD1. The CDR3 extends over 15 amino acids. V shed 5 bases and J 8 bases; nucleotides not matched to a gene: 14. Germline loops: CDR1 MNHEY, CDR2 SMNVEV (reference sequence). The CDR3 region is CASSTTQKTGLGYTF. CDR3 in DNA: TGTGCCAGCAGTACCACTCAGAAGACAGGGCTAGGCTACACCTTC.

The chain joins TRBV5-1 to TRBJ2-3; D is undetermined. The CDR3 is 15 amino acids. Trimming took 0 bases from V and 2 from J, leaving 10 bases between them. Germline-derived CDR1 and CDR2 are SGHRS and YFSETQ. In DNA form, the CDR3 reads TGCGCCAGCAGCTTGGGCTGGTCGATCACAGATACGCAGTATTTT. This sequence encodes CASSLGWSITDTQYF. The variable domain in full, with the rest retrieved from reference TRBV5-1 and TRBJ2-3, is KAGVTQTPRYLIKTRGQQVTLSCSPISGHRSVSWYQQTPGQGLQFLFEYFSETQRNKGNFPGRFSGRQFSNSRSEMNVSTLELGDSALYLCASSLGWSITDTQYFGPGTRLTVL.

The V gene is TRBV6-5, the J gene TRBJ1-5, with D possibly matching TRBD1 (5 bases). Germline CDR1 MNHEY, CDR2 SVGAGI. The germline V and J ends were trimmed by 5 bases and 7 bases, with 18 bases remaining between them. CDR3 length equals 15 residues. CDR3 protein: CASSPFRVGDQPQHF. In DNA form, the CDR3 reads TGTGCCAGCAGTCCCTTCCGGGTGGGGGACCAGCCCCAGCATTTT.